A single sample gave rise to the 5 T cell receptor beta chains below, sequenced in a study of T cell repertoires in cytomegalovirus infection. TCRdb processed the reads anew with MiXCR; each CDR3 protein has one entry. The table has approximately 500,000 distinct CDR3 sequences, less than 30% seen once. The sample comprised PBMCs. The receptors come from a human donor in good health (CMV status not recorded). Some clones in this sample may be carry-over from other donors' samples.

The chain recombines TRBV6-1 with TRBJ2-4, with 11 bases aligning to TRBD1. Germline V gene sequence: CDR1 MNHNS, CDR2 SASEGT. The V and J ends lost 7 bases and 6 bases, in that order; junction bases with no gene match: 8. CDR3 length: 15 residues. The CDR3 DNA follows: TGTGCCAGCACAGAGGACAGGGGGCGCGGAAACATTCAGTACTTC. Amino acid sequence: CASTEDRGRGNIQYF.

This chain joins TRBV4-1 and TRBJ2-7; 9 bases align to TRBD2. The CDR3 totals 16 residues. With V trimmed by 4 bases and J by 4 bases, 11 bases remained unmatched. Germline CDR1 is MGHRA and CDR2 is YSYEKL. The CDR3 DNA follows: TGCGCCAGCAGCCCCTTCGGGGGTAGCGGGAGTTACGAGCAGTACTTC. It translates to CASSPFGGSGSYEQYF.

V and J are TRBV7-2 and TRBJ2-5; 9 bases are shared with TRBD2. V was pared by 4 bases and J by 3 bases, with 12 bases of the junction left unmatched. The CDR3 has 17 amino acids. Germline V gene lookup returns CDR1 SGHTA and CDR2 FQGNSA. CDR3 loop: CASSSLNRLAVKETQYF. The CDR3, as DNA: TGTGCCAGCAGCTCCCTAAATCGACTAGCGGTCAAAGAGACCCAGTACTTC.

This chain links TRBV6-5 with TRBJ1-1; D remains unclear. The CDR3 sequence is 13 residues long. CDR1 and CDR2 (germline): MNHEY, SVGAGI. V was shortened by 6 bases and J by 1 base, with 9 bases between the two germline ends. CDR3 in amino acids: CASRIQRNTEAFF. In nucleotides, the CDR3 is TGTGCCAGCAGAATTCAGAGGAACACTGAAGCTTTCTTT.

This clonotype was seen many times. The V gene is TRBV7-9, the J gene TRBJ2-1; possibly TRBD2 for D (6 bases). From germline, CDR1 is SEHNR and CDR2 FQNEAQ (reference sequence). The CDR3 length is 12 residues. The V gene lost 2 bases and the J gene lost 9 bases, with 8 bases spanning the gap. The CDR3 bases are TGTGCCAGCAGCTTACCCGGGGGTGAGCAGTTCTTC. Translated, it gives CASSLPGGEQFF.